The source of this T cell receptor (beta chain) is a study of blood T cell repertoires in COVID-19. Study at large: The United States, Italy and Spain supplied acute and convalescent COVID-19 samples.

This clone showed up just once. Germline CDR1 reads SEHNR; CDR2 reads FQNEAQ (reference sequence). Deletions cut 11 bases from V and 4 bases from J, with 15 bases between. The CDR3 extends over 14 amino acids. TCRdb's copy holds only in-frame clones and misses some; the assay was immunoSEQ multiplex PCR. The data contain fewer than 250,000 clones, roughly 85% of them singletons. The sample was PBMCs or T cells enriched from blood (not recorded which). This chain connects TRBV7-9 to TRBJ2-6, with TRBD2 as a possible D gene (6 bases). This clonotype originated in a woman between 35 and 50 years old with acute COVID-19. CDR3 sequence: CAGLLDGGANVLTF. The CDR3 DNA sequence: TGTGCCGGACTACTTGACGGAGGGGCCAACGTCCTGACTTTC.